These 9 T cell receptor beta chains originate from one sample sequenced in a study of CXCR3-negative and CXCR3-positive naive CD8 T cells. Study observations and caveats: Compared with CXCR3-negative naive cells, CXCR3-positive naive cells showed more hydrophobic TRB CDR3s.

Libraries were UMI-labeled 5' RACE TRB cDNA. TCRdb re-called the 5' RACE reads and gives one entry per CDR3 protein, without DNA. The sample includes around 88,000 distinct CDR3 sequences. These TCRs' antigens remain unknown. The sample was naive CXCR3+ CD8+ T cells from blood. Sample subset: CD45RO-CCR7+CD27+CD95- naive CD8+ T cells expressing CXCR3 (TNR3+). The receptors originated from a human donor in good health. Some clones in this sample may be carry-over from other donors' samples.

CDR3 region: CASSLWGSNQPQHF. The J gene is TRBJ1-5, the V gene TRBV28. The CDR3 length is 14 residues. Germline assignment: CDR1 MDHEN and CDR2 SYDVKM. Drawing the rest from reference TRBV28 and TRBJ1-5, the complete variable domain is DVKVTQSSRYLVKRTGEKVFLECVQDMDHENMFWYRQDPGLGLRLIYFSYDVKMKEKGDIPEGYSVSREKKERFSLILESASTNQTSMYLCASSLWGSNQPQHFGDGTRLSIL.

V and J are TRBV12-3 or TRBV12-4 and TRBJ2-3. The CDR3 loop spans 13 amino acids. CDR3 sequence reads: CASSRISTDTQYF.

The rearrangement joins TRBV11-2 to TRBJ2-2; the TRBD2 assignment by TCRdb is unverifiable without DNA. The V gene's germline CDR1 is SGHAT and CDR2 FQNNGV. The CDR3 is made up of 19 amino acids. This CDR3 is CASSLKFSRVPQETGELFF.

Here the CDR3 reads CSVEKAETTYEQYF. This sequence joins TRBV29-1 and TRBJ2-7. The germline V gene has CDR1 SQVTM and CDR2 ANQGSEA. The CDR3 is made up of 14 amino acids.

This rearrangement joins TRBV7-9 to TRBJ2-3; TCRdb returns TRBD1, unconfirmable since there is no DNA. Germline V CDR1 and CDR2: SEHNR, FQNEAQ (reference sequence). This CDR3 comprises 15 residues. CDR3 loop: CASSSTGVERDTQYF. Supplemented by reference TRBV7-9 and TRBJ2-3, the full variable domain reads DTGVSQNPRHKITKRGQNVTFRCDPISEHNRLYWYRQTLGQGPEFLTYFQNEAQLEKSRLLSDRFSAERPKGSFSTLEIQRTEQGDSAMYLCASSSTGVERDTQYFGPGTRLTVL.

The chain is built from TRBV6-2 or TRBV6-3 and TRBJ2-2; the TCRdb D gene call, TRBD2, has no DNA to confirm it. CDR3 length: 14 residues. CDR1 and CDR2 from the germline V gene are MNHEY and SVGEGT. CDR3 protein: CASSWEVNTGELFF.

The V call is TRBV29-1, the J call TRBJ2-1; absent DNA, TCRdb's TRBD2 call cannot be checked. The V gene's germline CDR1 is SQVTM and CDR2 ANQGSEA. This CDR3 region has 14 residues. The CDR3: CSVDLAGGYNEQFF.

The rearrangement links TRBV2 to TRBJ2-2; TCRdb indicates TRBD2, and absent DNA this call remains unverified. CDR1 is SNHLY and CDR2 is FYNNEI in the germline V gene. The length of the CDR3 is 19 residues. The CDR3 is CASSPEGLAGGRNTGELFF.

The rearrangement uses TRBV6-6 and TRBJ2-1; the TRBD2 assignment by TCRdb is unverifiable without DNA. Germline loops: CDR1 MNHNY, CDR2 SVGAGI (reference sequence). The CDR3 consists of 12 residues. CDR3 amino acids: CASRGGVNEQFF.